Reported below is one TCR beta chain. Clones were sequenced by immunoSEQ multiplex PCR, and TCRdb holds only the in-frame ones, with some missing. The sample shows 180,000 or so clones, roughly four fifths of them seen only once. J was trimmed by 5 bases and V by 1 base; bases with no gene match: 5. The V gene's germline CDR1 is MNHNS and CDR2 SASEGT. CDR3 size: 15 residues. The data derive from a study of blood T cell repertoires in COVID-19. This TCR derives from a man aged 50-60 years who had recovered from COVID-19. Sequenced: PBMCs or T cells enriched from blood (not recorded which). V is TRBV6-1 and J is TRBJ1-2; TRBD1 matches at 9 bases. The CDR3 loop is CASSEVGTGMYGYTF. The DNA of the CDR3 is TGTGCCAGCAGTGAAGTGGGGACAGGGATGTATGGCTACACCTTC.